This TCR beta chain was captured by sequencing in a study of regulatory T cells in long-lasting Graves disease. Time point in this sample: persistent/refractory GD, antithyroid drugs over 5 years with positive TRAb. The TCR library was made from RNA extracted from PBMCs. Arm-PCR of CDR3 regions with iRepertoire HTBI primers generated TCR beta libraries. Via MiXCR, TCRdb re-called the multiplex PCR reads, giving one row per CDR3 protein. The sample has 400,000 to 500,000 distinct CDR3 sequences; around a fifth are singletons. This clonotype was detected many times. CDR3 length: 16 residues. V was clipped by 2 bases and J by 1 base; unmatched bases: 7. Germline assignment: CDR1 DFQATT and CDR2 SNEGSKA (reference sequence).

The chain employs TRBV20-1 and TRBJ1-2; 10 nucleotides match TRBD1. This clonotype was obtained from a female donor with Graves disease. The specimen was peripheral blood mononuclear cells (PBMCs), collected when the disease was refractory, from a patient treated with antithyroid drugs. The CDR3 is CSARLWGTGDNYGYTF. DNA for the CDR3: TGCAGTGCTAGATTATGGGGGACAGGGGATAACTATGGCTACACCTTC.